Below, one T cell receptor (beta chain) is given with its context. The sample carries other DNA sequences with the same CDR3. The germline V gene has CDR1 SGDLS and CDR2 YYNGEE. The V end lost 3 bases, the J end lost 4 bases, and 5 bases lay between the germline ends. This CDR3 has 12 amino acids. This sample stems from a study of shared clonotypes between healthy human individuals. Study information: Researchers drew samples from a couple of women and a few men aged 18 to 49. Three plates each covered CD4 naive and memory; CD8 naive two, CD8 memory one.

As defined, naive CD8 cells were CD45RO-negative and positively selected for CCR7, with terminally differentiated effector memory CD45RA+ cells excluded. Measured with immunoSEQ multiplex PCR; TCRdb has only the in-frame clones, and not every one. The sample lists some 2.1 million clones; about 93% were seen once. Specimen: naive CD8+ T cells from PBMCs. This receptor was identified in a man younger than 35 in good health. Some clones in this sample may be carry-over from other donors' samples. This chain uses TRBV9 with TRBJ2-1; maybe TRBD2 (5 bases). DNA for the CDR3: TGTGCCAGCAGCGGAGGGTACAATGAGCAGTTCTTC. This codes for CASSGGYNEQFF.